Below are 18 T cell receptor beta chains sequenced from a single sample in a study of cytomegalovirus exposure and HLA in healthy donors. Primers for the PCR totalled 60 Vbeta and 13 Jbeta. Some clones are missing from TCRdb's copy, which holds only in-frame ones; the method was immunoSEQ multiplex PCR. The repertoire holds more than 130,000 clones, with approximately 80% as singletons. Specimen: PBMCs. The source is a male donor in good health and CMV-seronegative.

The chain links TRBV5-4 to TRBJ1-6; 7 positions match TRBD1. Germline V CDR1 and CDR2: SGHNT, YYREEE (reference sequence). With V trimmed by 4 bases and J by 1 base, 5 bases remained unmatched. CDR3 length: 16 amino acids. CDR3: CASSRGGMSYNSPLHF. The CDR3 DNA reads as TGTGCCAGCAGCAGAGGGGGCATGTCCTATAATTCACCCCTCCACTTT.

V usage is TRBV6-5 and J usage is TRBJ2-3; 9 bases fit TRBD2. The CDR3 length is 16 residues. Germline trimming cut 3 bases from V and 4 bases from J; bases unmatched to any gene: 8. Germline lookup yields CDR1 MNHEY and CDR2 SVGAGI. CDR3 protein: CASSYWAGGGSDTQYF. CDR3 bases: TGTGCCAGCAGTTATTGGGCGGGGGGGGGATCAGATACGCAGTATTTT.

V usage is TRBV5-1 and J usage is TRBJ2-2, with D uncertain. The CDR3 is 14 residues long. Germline assignment: CDR1 SGHRS and CDR2 YFSETQ. Trimming left V 4 bases short and J 3 bases short, with 10 bases between. CDR3 residues: CASSTAGDTGELFF. CDR3 DNA sequence: TGCGCCAGCAGCACGGCAGGCGACACCGGGGAGCTGTTTTTT.

The chain employs TRBV7-9 and TRBJ1-1; no firm D call. Trimming took off 2 bases at V and 1 base at J, with 5 bases between the two ends. The CDR3 sequence is 13 residues long. CDR1 and CDR2 (germline): SEHNR, FQNEAQ (reference sequence). The DNA for the CDR3 is TGTGCCAGCAGCTTACCAGGGAACACTGAAGCTTTCTTT. It specifies CASSLPGNTEAFF.

The chain recombines TRBV5-1 with TRBJ2-2; TRBD1 aligns across 7 bases. The CDR3 extends over 15 amino acids. The germline gives CDR1 SGHRS, CDR2 YFSETQ. Trimming at V came to 3 bases and at J to 4 bases, leaving 6 bases not matched to a gene. CDR3: CASSYEGQSTGELFF. The CDR3 nucleotides are TGCGCCAGCAGCTACGAGGGACAGAGCACCGGGGAGCTGTTTTTT.

The J gene is TRBJ2-7, the V gene TRBV29-1, with 10 nucleotides matching TRBD1. V trimming: 5 bases; J trimming: 4 bases; junction bases outside the gene matches: 5. The CDR3 has 13 amino acids. CDR1 and CDR2 from the germline V gene are SQVTM and ANQGSEA. The CDR3 nucleotides are TGCAGCGTTTTGCGACAGGGGGCATACGAGCAGTACTTC. Translation: CSVLRQGAYEQYF.

The chain joins TRBV5-4 to TRBJ2-2; 10 bases map to TRBD2. With 4 bases clipped from V and 4 bases from J, the junction kept 7 bases outside the gene matches. CDR1 is SGHNT and CDR2 is YYREEE in the germline V gene (reference sequence). CDR3 length equals 16 residues. The CDR3 DNA reads TGTGCCAGCAGCACCCTAGCGGGGGCGTCCACCGGGGAGCTGTTTTTT. Protein: CASSTLAGASTGELFF. Full variable domain (outside the CDR3, taken from reference TRBV5-4 and TRBJ2-2): ETGVTQSPTHLIKTRGQQVTLRCSSQSGHNTVSWYQQALGQGPQFIFQYYREEENGRGNFPPRFSGLQFPNYSSELNVNALELDDSALYLCASSTLAGASTGELFFGEGSRLTVL.

V is TRBV7-2 and J is TRBJ2-1; 7 positions match TRBD2. V was clipped by 6 bases and J by 7 bases; unmatched bases: 15. The CDR3 runs to 16 residues. Looked up from germline, CDR1 is SGHTA and CDR2 is FQGNSA. CDR3 amino acids: CASSPALAVVGNEQFF. Here the CDR3 DNA reads TGTGCCAGCAGTCCTGCTCTAGCGGTGGTCGGGAATGAGCAGTTCTTC.

The genes are TRBV12-5 and TRBJ2-1; 9 nucleotides agree with TRBD2. J gave up 6 bases and V 7 bases, and 7 bases lay outside the gene matches. Germline CDR1 reads LGHNT; CDR2 reads FRNRAP. The CDR3 loop spans 14 amino acids. The CDR3: CASAPAGGVNEQFF. Written as DNA, the CDR3 is TGTGCTAGTGCCCCCGCGGGGGGGGTCAATGAGCAGTTCTTC.

This chain connects TRBV19 to TRBJ2-7; D remains unclear. With 5 bases removed from V and 3 bases from J, the gap between germline ends came to 17 bases. The CDR3 loop spans 15 amino acids. Germline V gives CDR1 LNHDA, CDR2 SQIVND (reference sequence). CDR3 residues: CASSVRPEEIYEQYF. CDR3 nucleotides: TGTGCCAGTAGTGTCCGTCCCGAGGAAATCTACGAGCAGTACTTC.

The chain links TRBV29-1 to TRBJ1-1; no reliable D call. This CDR3 region has 11 residues. The ends were cut back, 2 bases at V and 2 bases at J, with 3 bases in the middle. CDR1 and CDR2 from the germline V gene are SQVTM and ANQGSEA. The CDR3 DNA reads as TGCAGCGTTGAAAGCAACACTGAAGCTTTCTTT. This translates into CSVESNTEAFF.

The V gene is TRBV4-3, the J gene TRBJ2-7; 12 bases fit TRBD2. The germline CDR1 and CDR2 sequences are LGHNA and YSLEER. Trimming took 4 bases from V and 0 from J; bases not matched to a gene: 7. CDR3 size: 17 residues. CDR3 sequence reads: CASSPGLAGTDSYEQYF. DNA for the CDR3: TGCGCCAGCAGCCCTGGACTAGCGGGGACAGACTCCTACGAGCAGTACTTC.

V and J are TRBV19 and TRBJ1-2, with D unclear. Per the germline V gene, CDR1 is LNHDA and CDR2 is SQIVND (reference sequence). Trimming took 5 bases from V and 4 from J, leaving 14 bases between them. The CDR3 loop spans 14 amino acids. CDR3 loop: CASSLTNEGYGYTF. The CDR3 coding sequence is TGTGCCAGTAGTCTGACTAATGAGGGCTATGGCTACACCTTC.

The chain couples TRBV4-3 to TRBJ1-1, with D unresolved. The CDR3 runs to 15 residues. CDR1 and CDR2 from the germline V gene are LGHNA and YSLEER. With 1 base removed from V and 1 base from J, the gap between germline ends came to 10 bases. The CDR3 protein is CASSQVWAGNTEAFF. In DNA form, the CDR3 reads TGCGCCAGCAGCCAAGTTTGGGCAGGGAACACTGAAGCTTTCTTT.

This rearrangement joins TRBV4-3 to TRBJ2-1; D is possibly TRBD2 (7 bases). CDR1 is LGHNA, CDR2 YSLEER, per germline. This CDR3 spans 20 amino acids. V lost 1 base and J lost 1, with 23 bases in between. Here the CDR3 reads CASSQGGFRRGGRSYNEQFF. The CDR3 DNA sequence: TGCGCCAGCAGCCAAGGGGGTTTTAGGAGGGGGGGGCGGTCCTACAATGAGCAGTTCTTC.

This chain joins TRBV27 and TRBJ2-7; 8 nucleotides align to TRBD1. This CDR3 is 16 amino acids long. Germline values: CDR1 MNHEY, CDR2 SMNVEV (reference sequence). J gave up 3 bases and V 5 bases, and 12 bases lay outside the gene matches. CDR3: CASSQPGQVGHYEQYF. The CDR3 region has the DNA TGTGCCAGCAGTCAGCCGGGACAGGTGGGTCACTACGAGCAGTACTTC.

The chain combines TRBV2 with TRBJ1-1, with D possibly matching TRBD1 (6 bases). The germline V gene has CDR1 SNHLY and CDR2 FYNNEI. This CDR3 spans 15 amino acids. The ends were cut back, 7 bases at V and 0 bases at J, with 15 bases in the middle. DNA of the CDR3: TGTGCCAGCACGTCGCAGGGGAAAGTGAACACTGAAGCTTTCTTT. Its translation: CASTSQGKVNTEAFF.

This chain links TRBV13 with TRBJ2-3; D not resolved. CDR1 is PRHDT, CDR2 FYEKMQ, per germline (reference sequence). The CDR3 consists of 15 residues. The V end was cut by 4 bases, the J end by 0 bases, with 11 bases between. DNA for the CDR3: TGTGCCAGCAGCTCTAGTGAGTTTAGCACAGATACGCAGTATTTT. Translating gives CASSSSEFSTDTQYF.